This T cell receptor (beta chain) was recovered during a study of beta chain features in type 1 diabetes. About this clone: What it binds is not known.

Based on CD45RO/CCR7/CD25/CD127/CD95/CD27, CD4+ regulatory, stem cell-like memory, naive and central memory cells were sorted. Over 95% purity was reached by all sorted populations. Study observations and caveats: Shortening that was moderate but significant affected the TCRB CDR3s of Type 1 diabetes patients in all four CD4+ subsets.

Unmatched junction bases numbered 4, after V lost 0 bases and J lost 2 bases. The CDR3 has 16 residues. The germline V gene has CDR1 SGHRS and CDR2 YFSETQ. Every isolated RNA sample was fully reverse transcribed, so sequencing captured expressed TCRB transcripts. Sequencing used immunoSEQ multiplex PCR; TCRdb keeps in-frame clones, though not all of them. The sample holds about 150,000 clones, 10% to 13% seen once. Sequencing used central memory CD4+ T cells from blood. The clonotype was recovered from a young man with type 1 diabetes. This chain joins TRBV5-1 and TRBJ2-3; 9 bases map to TRBD2. The CDR3 is CASSLGTSAITDTQYF. The CDR3 DNA follows: TGCGCCAGCAGCTTGGGGACTAGCGCTATCACAGATACGCAGTATTTT.